A single sample is the source of the 20 T cell receptor beta chains below, sequenced in a study of T cell changes during pregnancy in multiple sclerosis. Clones were read by immunoSEQ multiplex PCR, and TCRdb kept only the in-frame ones, dropping some. The sample consists of tens of thousands of clones, around 92% of them appearing once. The sample in question was peripheral blood, obtained in the third trimester of pregnancy. These TCRs come from a female donor in good health, enrolled as a control in a pregnancy study.

This chain links TRBV9 with TRBJ1-2; 8 positions match TRBD1. The CDR3 runs 16 residues. Germline V gives CDR1 SGDLS, CDR2 YYNGEE. The ends lost 0 bases at V and 4 bases at J; junction bases unmatched: 8. The CDR3 DNA sequence: TGTGCCAGCAGCGTAGTTGGCCAGGGGGCGGGCTATGGCTACACCTTC. It specifies CASSVVGQGAGYGYTF.

This rearrangement joins TRBV9 to TRBJ2-1, with 7 bases that match TRBD2. The V segment lost 0 bases and the J segment 8 bases; nucleotides outside the gene matches: 8. Germline loops: CDR1 SGDLS, CDR2 YYNGEE. This CDR3 is 15 amino acids long. CDR3 DNA: TGTGCCAGCAGCGTAGGTCCTAGCGGTATGGATGAGCAGTTCTTC. Translated, it gives CASSVGPSGMDEQFF. The full variable domain, completed using reference TRBV9 and TRBJ2-1, is DSGVTQTPKHLITATGQRVTLRCSPRSGDLSVYWYQQSLDQGLQFLIQYYNGEERAKGNILERFSAQQFPDLHSELNLSSLELGDSALYFCASSVGPSGMDEQFFGPGTRLTVL.

V and J are TRBV6-1 and TRBJ2-5, with TRBD2 matching 7 bases. This CDR3 has 18 amino acids. The germline V gene has CDR1 MNHNS and CDR2 SASEGT. The ends lost 4 bases at V and 0 bases at J; junction bases unmatched: 14. The CDR3 bases are TGTGCCAGCAGTGTAGGGAGGGCTCAAGAATCGTACCAAGAGACCCAGTACTTC. Protein sequence: CASSVGRAQESYQETQYF.

On this clone: The sample holds other DNA sequences that translate to the same CDR3. The chain joins TRBV6-5 to TRBJ1-2; D is possibly TRBD1 (5 bases). V was shortened by 2 bases and J by 4 bases, with 11 bases between the two germline ends. This CDR3 has 14 residues. The germline gives CDR1 MNHEY, CDR2 SVGAGI. The CDR3 region is CASSYGQGGYGYTF. CDR3 sequence (DNA): TGTGCCAGCAGTTACGGGCAGGGTGGCTATGGCTACACCTTC.

This chain connects TRBV7-6 to TRBJ2-7, with 7 bases that match TRBD2. V lost 3 bases, J lost 3 bases, and 8 bases stayed unmatched. The CDR3 runs to 15 residues. In germline, CDR1 is SGHVS, CDR2 FNYEAQ. DNA of the CDR3: TGTGCCAGCAGCTTGGCCATCGAGCGGGGCTACGAGCAGTACTTC. Amino acids: CASSLAIERGYEQYF.

The chain links TRBV19 to TRBJ2-7; 9 bases agree with TRBD2. CDR1 is LNHDA and CDR2 is SQIVND in the germline V gene (reference sequence). The trim removed 5 bases at V and 0 bases at J, leaving 8 bases unmatched. The CDR3 loop spans 16 amino acids. The CDR3 nucleotides read TGTGCCAGTAGTTCGCGGACTAGCGCTCGCTCCTACGAGCAGTACTTC. Translating gives CASSSRTSARSYEQYF.

The chain recombines TRBV11-2 with TRBJ2-7; TRBD2 agrees at 12 bases. CDR3 length: 15 residues. Germline loops: CDR1 SGHAT, CDR2 FQNNGV. V gave up 3 bases and J gave up 5 bases; unmatched junction bases: 5. CDR3 sequence reads: CASSLTSGRRNEQYF. In DNA, the CDR3 is TGTGCCAGCAGCTTGACTAGCGGGAGAAGGAACGAGCAGTACTTC.

V is TRBV27 and J is TRBJ2-7; 9 nucleotides line up with TRBD2. Germline CDR1 and CDR2: MNHEY and SMNVEV (reference sequence). The CDR3 covers 16 residues. The V segment lost 0 bases and the J segment 3 bases; nucleotides outside the gene matches: 6. CDR3 residues: CASSLSGSGGFYEQYF. The CDR3 nucleotides read TGTGCCAGCAGTTTATCTGGTAGCGGGGGATTCTACGAGCAGTACTTC.

The chain carries TRBV4-1 and TRBJ1-4; 8 nucleotides line up with TRBD1. This CDR3 spans 16 amino acids. Per germline, CDR1 MGHRA and CDR2 YSYEKL. V was clipped by 3 bases and J by 3 bases; unmatched bases: 6. CDR3 coding DNA: TGCGCCAGCAGCCAGCAGGGGGCCGGGTCTAATGAAAAACTGTTTTTT. Translated: CASSQQGAGSNEKLFF.

The chain carries TRBV5-6 and TRBJ1-1, with D maybe TRBD1 (5 bases). Germline V lookup: CDR1 SGHDT, CDR2 YYEEEE. This CDR3 has 14 residues. Deletions cut 0 bases from V and 1 base from J, with 7 bases between. This chain's CDR3 is CASSLGRENTEAFF. The CDR3 DNA sequence: TGTGCCAGCAGCTTGGGCAGGGAGAACACTGAAGCTTTCTTT.

The chain combines TRBV7-9 with TRBJ2-6; D is perhaps TRBD1 (6 bases). Germline-derived CDR1 and CDR2 are SEHNR and FQNEAQ (reference sequence). CDR3 length: 15 amino acids. V lost 5 bases to trimming and J lost 4 bases, with 12 bases between them. CDR3 loop: CASSPQGTGANVLTF. CDR3 DNA sequence: TGTGCCAGCAGCCCTCAGGGGACCGGGGCCAACGTCCTGACTTTC.

The chain joins TRBV27 to TRBJ2-7; 7 bases agree with TRBD2. The germline V gene has CDR1 MNHEY and CDR2 SMNVEV (reference sequence). The length of the CDR3 is 12 residues. With V trimmed by 6 bases and J by 6 bases, 5 bases remained unmatched. CDR3 amino acids: CASRFGTTEQYF. The CDR3 nucleotides read TGTGCCAGCAGGTTCGGGACTACCGAGCAGTACTTC.

The V and J genes are TRBV29-1 and TRBJ2-7; D might be TRBD1 (5 bases). V shed 4 bases and J shed 5 bases, with 9 bases lying between them. This CDR3 has 11 residues. Germline V gene sequence: CDR1 SQVTM, CDR2 ANQGSEA. CDR3 sequence: CSVADRNEQYF. In nucleotides, the CDR3 is TGCAGCGTTGCTGACAGAAACGAGCAGTACTTC.

The V gene is TRBV29-1, the J gene TRBJ2-5, with TRBD2 identical over 7 bases. The CDR3 length is 14 residues. V lost 6 bases to trimming and J lost 4 bases; unmatched junction nucleotides: 11. Germline CDR1 is SQVTM and CDR2 is ANQGSEA. The CDR3 region is CSVGSGARAETQYF. The CDR3 region has the DNA TGCAGCGTCGGAAGCGGGGCTAGGGCAGAGACCCAGTACTTC.

The J gene is TRBJ2-5, the V gene TRBV10-2; TRBD2 matches at 9 bases. V gave up 7 bases and J gave up 5 bases; unmatched junction bases: 5. The CDR3 spans 13 residues. Looked up from germline, CDR1 is WSHSY and CDR2 is SAAADI. CDR3 in DNA: TGCGCCAGCAAGGCGGGGGGGCGGGAGACCCAGTACTTC. Protein sequence: CASKAGGRETQYF.

The chain carries TRBV28 and TRBJ1-2; D remains unclear. Trimming removed 3 bases at V and 4 bases at J, with 12 bases between. This CDR3 spans 14 amino acids. Germline CDR1 MDHEN, CDR2 SYDVKM. CDR3: CASSFSSGFYGYTF. The DNA of the CDR3 is TGTGCCAGCAGTTTTTCATCGGGGTTCTATGGCTACACCTTC.

J is TRBJ2-3 and V is TRBV23-1; 10 bases line up with TRBD2. TRBV23-1 is noted as an ORF with a role that remains uncertain. With 4 bases clipped from V and 1 base from J, the junction kept 8 bases outside the gene matches. The CDR3 totals 17 residues. CDR3 sequence: CASSLKAGGPGTDTQYF. As DNA, the CDR3 is TGCGCCAGCAGTCTCAAAGCGGGAGGGCCAGGCACAGATACGCAGTATTTT.

This rearrangement joins TRBV5-8 to TRBJ1-1; 12 bases are a match to TRBD1. This CDR3 region has 16 residues. Trimming removed 2 bases from V and 3 bases from J; junction bases left unmatched: 5. CDR1 and CDR2 (germline): SGHTS, YDEGEE. Here the CDR3 DNA reads TGTGCCAGCAGCTTCCGGGACAGGGGGCGGGACACTGAAGCTTTCTTT. This translates into CASSFRDRGRDTEAFF. Full variable domain (remainder filled in from reference TRBV5-8 and TRBJ1-1): EAGVTQSPTHLIKTRGQQATLRCSPISGHTSVYWYQQALGLGLQFLLWYDEGEERNRGNFPPRFSGRQFPNYSSELNVNALELEDSALYLCASSFRDRGRDTEAFFGQGTRLTVV.

The CDR3: CASTPLQGITEAFF. As DNA, the CDR3 is TGTGCCAGTACCCCATTACAGGGGATCACTGAAGCTTTCTTT. The J gene is TRBJ1-1, the V gene TRBV19; 7 bases agree with TRBD1. The CDR3 is 14 residues long. Per germline, CDR1 LNHDA and CDR2 SQIVND (reference sequence). V lost 7 bases and J lost 4; bases outside the gene matches: 9.

This chain uses TRBV29-1 with TRBJ1-6; the match to TRBD1 covers 7 bases. CDR3 size: 13 residues. Germline values: CDR1 SQVTM, CDR2 ANQGSEA. V shed 4 bases and J 6 bases; nucleotides not matched to a gene: 3. CDR3 coding DNA: TGCAGCGTTGGGGCAGGGGGTAATTCACCCCTCCACTTT. It translates to CSVGAGGNSPLHF.